Each of the 30 T cell receptor beta chains below was sequenced from the same sample in a study of blood T cell repertoires in COVID-19. TCRdb keeps only in-frame clones here, not all; method: immunoSEQ multiplex PCR. The repertoire has around 170,000 clones, around 81% of them found once; the top ten carry approximately 12%. Sequencing was done on a sample of peripheral blood. These TCRs come from an older man who had recovered from COVID-19.

The V gene is TRBV5-1, the J gene TRBJ2-3; 7 bases match TRBD1. V lost 4 bases and J lost 2; bases outside the gene matches: 4. CDR3 length: 14 amino acids. CDR1 is SGHRS, CDR2 YFSETQ, per germline. The CDR3 reads CASSETGPTDTQYF. In DNA, the CDR3 is TGCGCCAGCAGCGAGACAGGGCCCACAGATACGCAGTATTTT.

In the case of this clone: At one end, the junction sequence differs from germline, possibly due to a read error. The gene calls are TRBV3-1 (or the pseudogene TRBV3-2) and TRBJ1-2, with D perhaps TRBD1 (6 bases). The CDR3 contains 12 residues. Germline values: CDR1 LGHDT, CDR2 YNNKEL (reference sequence). CDR3 sequence (DNA): TGTGCCAGCAGTCAAGGGGGGGAAGGCTACACCTTC. It encodes CASSQGGEGYTF.

The chain carries TRBV7-9 and TRBJ2-1, with TRBD2 identical over 9 bases. From germline, CDR1 is SEHNR and CDR2 FQNEAQ (reference sequence). The J segment lost 6 bases and the V segment lost 5 bases, leaving 11 bases of the junction unmatched. The CDR3 consists of 16 residues. In DNA form, the CDR3 reads TGTGCCAGCAGCGCCCCCCCCGGGACTAGCAGCAATGAGCAGTTCTTC. Protein sequence: CASSAPPGTSSNEQFF.

The rearrangement joins TRBV25-1 to TRBJ2-7; D might be TRBD1 (6 bases). Germline lookup yields CDR1 MGHDK and CDR2 SYGVNS. The CDR3 spans 15 residues. V shed 2 bases and J shed 0 bases, with 11 bases lying between them. CDR3 sequence reads: CASSEAGVGSYEQYF. CDR3 DNA sequence: TGTGCCAGCAGTGAAGCAGGGGTCGGCTCCTACGAGCAGTACTTC.

The chain employs TRBV30 and TRBJ1-4, with D uncertain. Trimming shortened V by 5 bases and J by 3 bases, and 10 bases separated the two germline ends. The CDR3 has 13 residues. CDR1 is GTSNPN, CDR2 SVGIG, per germline (reference sequence). CDR3 sequence reads: CAWSPAANEKLFF. Written as DNA, the CDR3 is TGTGCCTGGTCCCCGGCGGCTAATGAAAAACTGTTTTTT. Looking up the rest from reference TRBV30 and TRBJ1-4 gives the full variable domain: SQTIHQWPATLVQPVGSPLSLECTVEGTSNPNLYWYRQAAGRGLQLLFYSVGIGQISSEVPQNLSASRPQDRQFILSSKKLLLSDSGFYLCAWSPAANEKLFFGSGTQLSVL.

This clone was counted a few times. The V call is TRBV30, the J call TRBJ1-1; 8 bases match TRBD1. V dropped 2 bases and J dropped 6; count of bases not matched to a gene: 5. Germline values: CDR1 GTSNPN, CDR2 SVGIG (reference sequence). The CDR3 covers 13 residues. CDR3 coding DNA: TGTGCCTGGAGTCACACAGGGGGGGCTGAAGCTTTCTTT. Translated: CAWSHTGGAEAFF.

The chain couples TRBV7-9 to TRBJ2-7, with 7 nucleotides matching TRBD1. The CDR3 is 12 residues long. V lost 8 bases, J lost 6 bases, and 7 bases stayed unmatched. Germline CDR1 reads SEHNR; CDR2 reads FQNEAQ (reference sequence). The CDR3 sequence: CASEGDSAEQYF. The CDR3, as DNA: TGTGCCAGCGAGGGGGACAGTGCCGAGCAGTACTTC.

The chain uses TRBV9 and TRBJ2-2, with D unresolved. V gave up 4 bases and J gave up 6 bases, with 13 bases separating them. The CDR3 length is 14 residues. Looked up from germline, CDR1 is SGDLS and CDR2 is YYNGEE. CDR3 in DNA: TGTGCCAGCAGCCCCCGAGTAGCCCCCGGGGAGCTGTTTTTT. Its protein product is CASSPRVAPGELFF.

This chain links TRBV19 with TRBJ2-3, with 9 nucleotides matching TRBD2. With 1 base clipped from V and 2 bases from J, the junction kept 4 bases outside the gene matches. The germline V gene encodes CDR1 LNHDA and CDR2 SQIVND (reference sequence). There are 16 residues in the CDR3. CDR3 bases: TGTGCCAGTAGTATAGGTGGCGGGAGGGCCACAGATACGCAGTATTTT. Its protein is CASSIGGGRATDTQYF.

This clone was found many times. V is TRBV6-5 and J is TRBJ2-2, with TRBD1 identical over 7 bases. The V and J ends lost 5 bases and 7 bases, in that order; junction bases with no gene match: 10. Germline CDR1 and CDR2: MNHEY and SVGAGI. The CDR3 runs to 15 residues. In DNA form, the CDR3 reads TGTGCCAGCAGTCCGACAGGGAGCGATAGCGGGGAGCTGTTTTTT. As protein: CASSPTGSDSGELFF.

V gene TRBV14 combines with J gene TRBJ2-7; TRBD1 matches 7 bases. Trimming removed 2 bases from V and 5 bases from J; junction bases left unmatched: 0. This CDR3 spans 12 amino acids. Per germline, CDR1 SGHDN and CDR2 FVKESK. The CDR3 reads CASSQQGDEQYF. CDR3 bases: TGTGCCAGCAGCCAACAGGGGGACGAGCAGTACTTC.

The genes are TRBV4-1 and TRBJ1-2, with 9 positions matching TRBD1. The CDR3 runs to 17 residues. Trimming removed 3 bases from V and 1 base from J; junction bases left unmatched: 9. The germline gives CDR1 MGHRA, CDR2 YSYEKL. The chain's CDR3 is CASSHSSGTGLNYGYTF. The CDR3 coding sequence is TGCGCCAGCAGCCACTCGTCCGGGACAGGGCTTAACTATGGCTACACCTTC.

The chain recombines TRBV5-1 with TRBJ1-6, with 9 bases fitting TRBD1. Germline CDR1 and CDR2: SGHRS and YFSETQ. The CDR3 has 16 amino acids. V dropped 4 bases and J dropped 6; count of bases not matched to a gene: 8. CDR3 in DNA: TGCGCCAGCAGCCTCAATACAGGGGGCTTTAATTCACCCCTCCACTTT. It encodes CASSLNTGGFNSPLHF.

Written as DNA, the CDR3 is TGTGCCAGCAGCTTGACTAGCGGGTACACCGGGGAGCTGTTTTTT. Residues: CASSLTSGYTGELFF. The genes are TRBV7-2 and TRBJ2-2, with 10 bases identical to TRBD2. Trimming took 3 bases from V and 3 from J; bases not matched to a gene: 1. The CDR3 is 15 amino acids. Germline V gene sequence: CDR1 SGHTA, CDR2 FQGNSA.

This rearrangement joins TRBV7-2 to TRBJ2-5, with 7 bases fitting TRBD1. Trimming cost V 5 bases and J 7 bases; bases outside gene matches: 7. CDR1 is SGHTA and CDR2 is FQGNSA in the germline V gene. The CDR3 is 13 amino acids. The CDR3 region is CASSGGQPATQYF. CDR3 sequence (DNA): TGTGCCAGCAGCGGGGGACAGCCCGCGACCCAGTACTTC.

This clone was observed once. This chain connects TRBV6-5 to TRBJ2-2; the match to TRBD1 covers 8 bases. The J segment lost 3 bases and the V segment lost 10 bases, leaving 7 bases of the junction unmatched. Germline CDR1 reads MNHEY; CDR2 reads SVGAGI. The CDR3 runs 14 residues. As DNA, the CDR3 is TGTGCCACGATGACAGGGGAGGACACCGGGGAGCTGTTTTTT. Protein product: CATMTGEDTGELFF.

The genes are TRBV13 and TRBJ2-1; D unresolved. Per the germline V gene, CDR1 is PRHDT and CDR2 is FYEKMQ (reference sequence). Trimming stripped 4 bases from V and 2 bases from J, with 9 bases between. The CDR3 consists of 14 residues. CDR3 bases: TGTGCCAGCAGCTCGGAGTTGGCCTACAATGAGCAGTTCTTC. It encodes CASSSELAYNEQFF. The variable domain in full, completed from reference TRBV13 and TRBJ2-1, reads AAGVIQSPRHLIKEKRETATLKCYPIPRHDTVYWYQQGPGQDPQFLISFYEKMQSDKGSIPDRFSAQQFSDYHSELNMSSLELGDSALYFCASSSELAYNEQFFGPGTRLTVL.

CDR3 sequence: CASSYSDRGLVETQYF. CDR3 nucleotides: TGTGCCAGCAGCTACTCGGACAGGGGGTTGGTAGAGACCCAGTACTTC. The V and J genes are TRBV11-2 and TRBJ2-5, with 10 bases identical to TRBD1. This CDR3 is built from 16 residues. CDR1 is SGHAT and CDR2 is FQNNGV in the germline V gene. V dropped 4 bases and J dropped 4; count of bases not matched to a gene: 9.

This rearrangement joins TRBV7-2 to TRBJ2-7; 10 positions agree with TRBD1. Unmatched junction bases numbered 6, after V lost 2 bases and J lost 2 bases. CDR1 and CDR2 (germline): SGHTA, FQGNSA. This CDR3 is 16 amino acids long. In DNA form, the CDR3 reads TGTGCCAGCAGCTTAAGCACCGGGACAGGGGCCTACGAGCAGTACTTC. Its protein product is CASSLSTGTGAYEQYF.

This chain uses TRBV6-2 or TRBV6-3 with TRBJ2-2; maybe TRBD2 (6 bases). The V gene lost 6 bases and the J gene lost 4 bases, with 15 bases spanning the gap. The CDR3 length is 15 residues. Germline V lookup: CDR1 MNHEY, CDR2 SVGEGT. Here the CDR3 reads CASSWRDSGTGELFF. The CDR3 DNA reads as TGTGCCAGCAGCTGGAGGGACTCCGGCACCGGGGAGCTGTTTTTT.

Concerning this clone: The same CDR3 is also encoded by other DNA sequences in this sample. The chain recombines TRBV2 with TRBJ2-3; 14 bases agree with TRBD2. Germline CDR1 is SNHLY and CDR2 is FYNNEI. The CDR3 covers 18 residues. V lost 6 bases and J lost 3; bases outside the gene matches: 11. DNA of the CDR3: TGTGCCAGCAGAATCGGACTAGCGGGAGGTGAGAGGACAGATACGCAGTATTTT. This sequence encodes CASRIGLAGGERTDTQYF.

This clone was seen more than once but under ten times. The genes are TRBV11-2 and TRBJ2-2, with D hard to call. The CDR3 sequence is 14 residues long. The V end lost 1 base, the J end lost 3 bases, and 6 bases lay between the germline ends. CDR1 is SGHAT and CDR2 is FQNNGV in the germline V gene. The DNA of the CDR3 is TGTGCCAGCAGCTTAGTCGGTGACACCGGGGAGCTGTTTTTT. This codes for CASSLVGDTGELFF.

This sequence joins TRBV4-1 and TRBJ2-7; D may be TRBD2 (6 bases). V lost 4 bases to trimming and J lost 0 bases, with 19 bases between them. The CDR3 sequence is 17 residues long. Germline V CDR1 and CDR2: MGHRA, YSYEKL. The CDR3 coding sequence is TGCGCCAGCAGCCGGGGAGCCGGGACTGGCATCTCCTACGAGCAGTACTTC. The encoded protein is CASSRGAGTGISYEQYF.

The V and J genes are TRBV19 and TRBJ1-2; D call uncertain. The germline gives CDR1 LNHDA, CDR2 SQIVND (reference sequence). V was clipped by 7 bases and J by 7 bases, with 25 bases between them. The CDR3 runs to 16 residues. The CDR3 loop is CASKGTEGTYWSGYTF. The CDR3, as DNA: TGTGCCAGTAAAGGAACCGAGGGAACCTACTGGAGTGGCTACACCTTC.

V and J are TRBV11-3 and TRBJ2-7; 9 positions match TRBD2. The V segment lost 5 bases and the J segment 6 bases; nucleotides outside the gene matches: 8. The CDR3 loop spans 14 amino acids. Germline loops: CDR1 SGHNT, CDR2 YENEEA. The CDR3 nucleotides read TGTGCCAGCAGCCTAGGTAGCGGGAGCCCCGAGCAGTACTTC. Its translation is CASSLGSGSPEQYF.

The chain is built from TRBV19 and TRBJ1-1, with 8 bases identical to TRBD1. Germline lookup yields CDR1 LNHDA and CDR2 SQIVND (reference sequence). This CDR3 contains 14 residues. Losses at the gene ends were 7 bases for V and 7 bases for J; bases not matched to a gene: 11. The CDR3 sequence is CASNYDRGGGEAFF. The CDR3, as DNA: TGTGCCAGTAATTATGACAGGGGAGGTGGTGAAGCTTTCTTT.

The rearrangement links TRBV2 to TRBJ2-1; 13 positions agree with TRBD2. Trimming cost V 3 bases and J 7 bases; bases outside gene matches: 3. This CDR3 contains 15 residues. Germline V lookup: CDR1 SNHLY, CDR2 FYNNEI. This CDR3 is CASSDELAGGNEQFF. The CDR3 DNA is TGTGCCAGCAGTGATGAACTAGCGGGAGGGAATGAGCAGTTCTTC.

V usage is TRBV10-3 and J usage is TRBJ1-2; 7 bases are shared with TRBD1. The CDR3 extends over 14 amino acids. Germline assignment: CDR1 ENHRY and CDR2 SYGVKD. Unmatched junction bases numbered 6, after V lost 4 bases and J lost 4 bases. The CDR3 loop reads CAISVGQAAYGYTF. CDR3 nucleotide sequence: TGTGCCATCAGTGTAGGACAGGCCGCCTATGGCTACACCTTC.

This clone appeared once. V and J are TRBV18 and TRBJ1-3; a weak D match, TRBD1 (5 bases). The V end was cut by 3 bases, the J end by 4 bases, with 16 bases between. Per the germline V gene, CDR1 is KGHSH and CDR2 is LQKENI. There are 16 residues in the CDR3. The CDR3 reads CASSPQPGDSGNTIYF. CDR3 bases: TGTGCCAGCTCACCGCAGCCGGGGGATTCCGGAAACACCATATATTTT.

The chain employs TRBV5-1 and TRBJ2-3, with a possible D match to TRBD2 (6 bases). This CDR3 is built from 14 residues. Trimming shortened V by 3 bases and J by 7 bases, and 15 bases separated the two germline ends. CDR1 is SGHRS and CDR2 is YFSETQ in the germline V gene. CDR3: CASSSGLVQNTQYF. In nucleotides, the CDR3 is TGCGCCAGCAGCTCGGGACTCGTGCAAAATACGCAGTATTTT.